This TCR beta chain was sequenced for a study of blood T cells in healthy people across ages. Isolation of PBMCs gave at least 6 million cells per sample. This clonotype was recorded once. Combining a sample-barcoded 5' primer with a J-beta primer mix, a second PCR ran for roughly 6 to 12 cycles. Each CDR3 protein gets one entry after TCRdb re-called the 5' RACE reads with MiXCR. Of approximately 730,000 distinct CDR3 sequences listed, roughly 53% are singletons. Per the germline V gene, CDR1 is LGHDT and CDR2 is YNNKEL (reference sequence). V was clipped by 1 base and J by 2 bases, with 8 bases between them. CDR3 length equals 14 residues.

The source material was blood. The source is an elderly man in good health. V and J are TRBV3-1 and TRBJ1-1, with unresolved D. In nucleotides, the CDR3 is TGTGCCAGCAGCCAAGCCGCAGTTAACACTGAAGCTTTCTTT. It yields the protein CASSQAAVNTEAFF.